The 14 T cell receptor beta chains below were found in one sample sequenced in a study of blood T cell repertoires in COVID-19. The repertoire was sequenced with immunoSEQ multiplex PCR; TCRdb's copy has only in-frame clones and lacks some. This table has approximately 130,000 clones, 70% to 80% appearing once. The sample comprised peripheral blood. The source of these receptors is a human donor in a cohort sampled during active COVID-19.

CDR3 DNA: TGTGCCACCAGCAGGGACAGGGGCGAGGAAAAACTGTTTTTT. Translation gives CATSRDRGEEKLFF. The chain is built from TRBV15 and TRBJ1-4, with 9 bases lining up with TRBD1. The V and J ends lost 3 bases and 8 bases, in that order; junction bases with no gene match: 4. CDR3 length equals 14 residues. Per the germline V gene, CDR1 is LNHNV and CDR2 is YYDKDF (reference sequence).

A single count supports this clone. The V gene is TRBV10-2, the J gene TRBJ1-5, with 7 bases aligning to TRBD1. The V gene's germline CDR1 is WSHSY and CDR2 SAAADI. This CDR3 is built from 14 residues. The V and J ends lost 2 bases and 8 bases, in that order; junction bases with no gene match: 6. The CDR3: CASSEDRAYKPQHF. In DNA form, the CDR3 reads TGCGCCAGCAGTGAGGACAGGGCTTATAAGCCCCAGCATTTT.

The genes are TRBV3-1 (or the pseudogene TRBV3-2) and TRBJ1-6; tentative D call: TRBD1 (6 bases). Germline lookup yields CDR1 LGHDT and CDR2 YNNKEL (reference sequence). V lost 5 bases, J lost 7 bases, and 12 bases lay in between. This CDR3 comprises 14 residues. CDR3: CASSRGTTNSPLHF. The CDR3 DNA reads as TGTGCCAGCAGCAGGGGGACAACCAATTCACCCCTCCACTTT.

Here the CDR3 reads CATSDRGASSYNEQFF. CDR3 bases: TGTGCCACCAGTGATAGGGGCGCGAGCTCCTACAATGAGCAGTTCTTC. J is TRBJ2-1 and V is TRBV24-1; possibly TRBD1 for D (5 bases). The CDR3 length is 16 residues. Germline V gives CDR1 KGHDR, CDR2 SFDVKD. With 3 bases removed from V and 0 bases from J, the gap between germline ends came to 11 bases.

This clone was seen more than once but under ten times. The CDR3 spells CASSSGLSGYEQYF. The CDR3 DNA reads TGCGCCAGCAGCTCGGGACTTAGTGGGTACGAGCAGTACTTC. This rearrangement joins TRBV4-1 to TRBJ2-7; TRBD2 might be the D (6 bases). The CDR3 extends over 14 amino acids. Germline loops: CDR1 MGHRA, CDR2 YSYEKL. The V end lost 5 bases, the J end lost 4 bases, and 15 bases lay between the germline ends.

The chain employs TRBV11-2 and TRBJ2-5, with no clear D. CDR1 is SGHAT, CDR2 FQNNGV, per germline. V dropped 2 bases and J dropped 5 bases, with 15 bases sitting between them. The CDR3 spans 15 residues. CDR3 coding DNA: TGTGCCAGCAGCTTAAGCGTGACGGAACGGGAGACCCAGTACTTC. As protein: CASSLSVTERETQYF. Full variable domain (outside the CDR3, taken from reference TRBV11-2 and TRBJ2-5): EAGVAQSPRYKIIEKRQSVAFWCNPISGHATLYWYQQILGQGPKLLIQFQNNGVVDDSQLPKDRFSAERLKGVDSTLKIQPAKLEDSAVYLCASSLSVTERETQYFGPGTRLLVL.

The rearrangement uses TRBV19 and TRBJ2-3; 7 bases agree with TRBD1. The CDR3 covers 16 residues. After removal of 5 bases from V and 4 bases from J, the junction contained 12 bases not matched to a gene. Germline V lookup: CDR1 LNHDA, CDR2 SQIVND (reference sequence). This CDR3 is CASSPWGQGDADTQYF. In DNA form, the CDR3 reads TGTGCCAGTAGTCCCTGGGGGCAGGGGGACGCAGATACGCAGTATTTT.

This clone showed up many times. This rearrangement joins TRBV19 to TRBJ1-1, with 8 bases fitting TRBD1. Germline trimming cut 6 bases from V and 2 bases from J; bases unmatched to any gene: 11. CDR1 is LNHDA, CDR2 SQIVND, per germline (reference sequence). This CDR3 region has 16 residues. CDR3 residues: CASRTRLGQGNTEAFF. The CDR3 nucleotides read TGTGCCAGTAGGACCCGTCTCGGACAGGGAAACACTGAAGCTTTCTTT.

The chain combines TRBV3-1 (or the pseudogene TRBV3-2) with TRBJ2-1; D possibly corresponds to TRBD2 (6 bases). CDR1 and CDR2 from the germline V gene are LGHDT and YNNKEL (reference sequence). This CDR3 contains 17 residues. With 4 bases removed from V and 5 bases from J, the gap between germline ends came to 21 bases. Here the CDR3 reads CASSPRPGKTGDNEQFF. In DNA, the CDR3 is TGTGCCAGCAGCCCTCGTCCGGGCAAAACGGGGGACAATGAGCAGTTCTTC.

This clone has a single count. V usage is TRBV7-6 and J usage is TRBJ2-7, with TRBD2 matching over 8 bases. The CDR3 sequence is 15 residues long. The V gene's germline CDR1 is SGHVS and CDR2 FNYEAQ. V lost 2 bases to trimming and J lost 3 bases; unmatched junction nucleotides: 6. As DNA, the CDR3 is TGTGCCAGCAGCTTATCTTCAAGCGGGGGCTACGAGCAGTACTTC. This translates into CASSLSSSGGYEQYF.

A note on this clone: Different DNA sequences within this sample yield the same CDR3. The J gene is TRBJ2-7, the V gene TRBV5-1; D remains ambiguous. CDR3 length: 11 residues. V was shortened by 0 bases and J by 6 bases, with 4 bases between the two germline ends. In germline, CDR1 is SGHRS, CDR2 YFSETQ. The CDR3 protein is CASSLAGEQYF. Here the CDR3 DNA reads TGCGCCAGCAGCTTGGCGGGCGAGCAGTACTTC.

This chain joins TRBV3-1 (or the pseudogene TRBV3-2) and TRBJ1-6; D is uncertain. The length of the CDR3 is 17 residues. CDR1 and CDR2 from the germline V gene are LGHDT and YNNKEL (reference sequence). V was shortened by 1 base and J by 0 bases, with 10 bases between the two germline ends. The CDR3 sequence: CASSQVGGSSYNSPLHF. CDR3 DNA: TGTGCCAGCAGCCAAGTGGGAGGGAGCTCCTATAATTCACCCCTCCACTTT.

The chain employs TRBV2 and TRBJ1-1; no firm D call. Between the trimmed V and J ends, which lost 6 bases and 1 base, there was a span of 9 bases. Germline assignment: CDR1 SNHLY and CDR2 FYNNEI. The CDR3 runs 13 residues. The CDR3 region has the DNA TGTGCCAGCAGGTACGACTGGAACACTGAAGCTTTCTTT. It translates to CASRYDWNTEAFF.

This clone was counted between two and nine times. The chain uses TRBV29-1 and TRBJ1-2, with D possibly being TRBD1 (5 bases). The CDR3 totals 13 residues. V shed 3 bases and J shed 7 bases, with 15 bases lying between them. Germline V gene sequence: CDR1 SQVTM, CDR2 ANQGSEA. CDR3: CSVDGPQGGGYTF. CDR3 nucleotide sequence: TGCAGCGTTGACGGCCCGCAGGGCGGTGGCTACACCTTC.